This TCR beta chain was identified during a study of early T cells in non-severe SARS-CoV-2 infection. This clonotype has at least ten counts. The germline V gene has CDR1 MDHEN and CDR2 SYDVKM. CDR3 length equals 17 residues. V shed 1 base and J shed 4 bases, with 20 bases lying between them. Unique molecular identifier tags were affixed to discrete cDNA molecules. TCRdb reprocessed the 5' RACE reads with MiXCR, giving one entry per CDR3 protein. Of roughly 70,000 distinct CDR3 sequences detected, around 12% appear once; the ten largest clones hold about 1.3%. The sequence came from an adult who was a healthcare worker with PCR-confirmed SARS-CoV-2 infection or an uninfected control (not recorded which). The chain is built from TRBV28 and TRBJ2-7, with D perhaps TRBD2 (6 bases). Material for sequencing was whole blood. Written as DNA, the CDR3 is TGTGCCAGCAGTTTATCCCCCGTTGGCCCTCGGGGGTACGAGCAGTACTTC. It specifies CASSLSPVGPRGYEQYF.